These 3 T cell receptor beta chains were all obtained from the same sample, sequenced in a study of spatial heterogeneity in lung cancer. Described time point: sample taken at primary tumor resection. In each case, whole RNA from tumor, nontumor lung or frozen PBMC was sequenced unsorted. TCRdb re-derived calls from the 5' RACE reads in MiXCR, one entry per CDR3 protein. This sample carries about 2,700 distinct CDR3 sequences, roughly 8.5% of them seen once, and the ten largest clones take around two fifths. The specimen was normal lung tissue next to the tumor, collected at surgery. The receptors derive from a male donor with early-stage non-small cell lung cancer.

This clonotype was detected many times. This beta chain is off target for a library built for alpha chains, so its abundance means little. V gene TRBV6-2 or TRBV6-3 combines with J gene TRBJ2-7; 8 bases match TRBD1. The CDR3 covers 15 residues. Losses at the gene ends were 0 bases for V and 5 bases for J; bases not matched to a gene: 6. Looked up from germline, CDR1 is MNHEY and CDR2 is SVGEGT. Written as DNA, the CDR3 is TGTGCCAGCAGTTACTCTTCGGACAGGGTTAACGAGCAGTACTTC. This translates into CASSYSSDRVNEQYF.

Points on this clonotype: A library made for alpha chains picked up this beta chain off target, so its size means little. Here the CDR3 DNA reads TGTGCCAGCAGTGAAGCGCGGACACCTGGGGCCAACGTCCTGACTTTC. Translating gives CASSEARTPGANVLTF. The J gene is TRBJ2-6, the V gene TRBV6-5, with a possible D match to TRBD1 (5 bases). Germline CDR1 is MNHEY and CDR2 is SVGAGI. The CDR3 sequence is 16 residues long. The germline V and J ends were trimmed by 5 bases and 2 bases, with 13 bases remaining between them.

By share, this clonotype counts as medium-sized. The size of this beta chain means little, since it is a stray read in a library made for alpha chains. CDR3 sequence reads: CASSYTTSAFQQYF. CDR3 sequence (DNA): TGTGCCAGCAGTTACACGACTAGCGCCTTCCAGCAGTACTTC. V and J are TRBV6-2 or TRBV6-3 and TRBJ2-7; 8 bases match TRBD2. Germline CDR1 is MNHEY and CDR2 is SVGEGT. This CDR3 contains 14 residues. V dropped 2 bases and J dropped 8; count of bases not matched to a gene: 8.